This T cell receptor beta chain was observed in a study of cytomegalovirus exposure and HLA in healthy donors. Study conclusions and caveats: Upon later analysis, HLA-associated TCR beta chains proved more clonally expanded than other, equally common chains. In a later analysis, HLA-C alleles had the fewest associated TCRs, DRB1 alleles the most.

The PCR made use of 60 Vbeta and 13 Jbeta primers. Sequencing was performed with immunoSEQ multiplex PCR; in TCRdb, only in-frame clones are kept and a portion is missing. In the table there are 25,000 to 35,000 clones, about three fifths of which are singletons. Trimming stripped 0 bases from V and 0 bases from J, with 8 bases between. Germline-derived CDR1 and CDR2 are MNHNY and SVGAGI (reference sequence). The CDR3 has 15 amino acids. Remarks on this clone: Its cognate antigen is unknown.

The sequence derives from a man in his fifties in good health and CMV-seropositive. The rearrangement uses TRBV6-6 and TRBJ2-5, with D possibly matching TRBD2 (5 bases). The sample comprised PBMCs. The CDR3 DNA sequence: TGTGCCAGCAGTTACTCGATAGCGAACCAAGAGACCCAGTACTTC. Its protein is CASSYSIANQETQYF.